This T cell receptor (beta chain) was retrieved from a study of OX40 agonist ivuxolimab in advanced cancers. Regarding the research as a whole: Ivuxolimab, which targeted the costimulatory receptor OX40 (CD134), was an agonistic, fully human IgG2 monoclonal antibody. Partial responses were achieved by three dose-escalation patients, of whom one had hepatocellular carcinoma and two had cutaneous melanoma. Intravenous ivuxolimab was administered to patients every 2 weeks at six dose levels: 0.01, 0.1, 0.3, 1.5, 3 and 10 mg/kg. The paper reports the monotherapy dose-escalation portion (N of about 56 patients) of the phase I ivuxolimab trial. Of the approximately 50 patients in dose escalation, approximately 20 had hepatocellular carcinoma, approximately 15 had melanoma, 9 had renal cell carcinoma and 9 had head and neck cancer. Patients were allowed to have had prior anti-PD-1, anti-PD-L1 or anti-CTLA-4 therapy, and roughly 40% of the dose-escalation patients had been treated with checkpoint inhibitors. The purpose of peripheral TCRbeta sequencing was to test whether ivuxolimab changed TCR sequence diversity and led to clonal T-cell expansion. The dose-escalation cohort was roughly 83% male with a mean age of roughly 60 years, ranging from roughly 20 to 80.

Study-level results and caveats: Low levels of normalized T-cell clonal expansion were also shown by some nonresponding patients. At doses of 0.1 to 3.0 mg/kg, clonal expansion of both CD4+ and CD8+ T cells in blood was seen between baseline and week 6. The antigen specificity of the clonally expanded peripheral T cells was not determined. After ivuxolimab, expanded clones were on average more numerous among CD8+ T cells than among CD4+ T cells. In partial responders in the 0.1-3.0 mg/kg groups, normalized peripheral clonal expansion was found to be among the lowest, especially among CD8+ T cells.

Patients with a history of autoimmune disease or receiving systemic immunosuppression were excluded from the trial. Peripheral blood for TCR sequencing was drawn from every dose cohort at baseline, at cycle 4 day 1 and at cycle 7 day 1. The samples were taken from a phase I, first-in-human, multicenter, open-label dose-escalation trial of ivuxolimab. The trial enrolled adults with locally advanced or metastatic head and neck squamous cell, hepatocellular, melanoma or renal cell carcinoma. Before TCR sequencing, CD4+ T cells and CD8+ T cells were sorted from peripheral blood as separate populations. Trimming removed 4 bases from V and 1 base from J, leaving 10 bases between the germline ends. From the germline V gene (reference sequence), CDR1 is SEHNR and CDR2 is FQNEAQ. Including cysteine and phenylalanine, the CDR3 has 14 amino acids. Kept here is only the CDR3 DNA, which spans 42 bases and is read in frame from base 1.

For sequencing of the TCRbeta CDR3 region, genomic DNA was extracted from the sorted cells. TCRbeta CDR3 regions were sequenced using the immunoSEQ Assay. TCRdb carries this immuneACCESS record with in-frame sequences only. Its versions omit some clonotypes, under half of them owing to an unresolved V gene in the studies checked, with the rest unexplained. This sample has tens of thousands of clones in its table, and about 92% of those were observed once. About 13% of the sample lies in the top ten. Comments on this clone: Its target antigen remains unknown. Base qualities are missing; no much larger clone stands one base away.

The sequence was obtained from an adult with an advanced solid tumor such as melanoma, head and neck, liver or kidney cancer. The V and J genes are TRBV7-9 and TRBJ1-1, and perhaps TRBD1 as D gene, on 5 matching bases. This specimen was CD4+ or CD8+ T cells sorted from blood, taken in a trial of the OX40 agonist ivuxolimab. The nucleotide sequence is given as TGTGCCAGCAGCTCCCGACAGAGGAACACTGAAGCTTTCTTT. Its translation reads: CASSSRQRNTEAFF. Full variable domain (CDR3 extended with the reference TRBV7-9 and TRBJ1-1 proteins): DTGVSQNPRHKITKRGQNVTFRCDPISEHNRLYWYRQTLGQGPEFLTYFQNEAQLEKSRLLSDRFSAERPKGSFSTLEIQRTEQGDSAMYLCASSSRQRNTEAFFGQGTRLTVV.